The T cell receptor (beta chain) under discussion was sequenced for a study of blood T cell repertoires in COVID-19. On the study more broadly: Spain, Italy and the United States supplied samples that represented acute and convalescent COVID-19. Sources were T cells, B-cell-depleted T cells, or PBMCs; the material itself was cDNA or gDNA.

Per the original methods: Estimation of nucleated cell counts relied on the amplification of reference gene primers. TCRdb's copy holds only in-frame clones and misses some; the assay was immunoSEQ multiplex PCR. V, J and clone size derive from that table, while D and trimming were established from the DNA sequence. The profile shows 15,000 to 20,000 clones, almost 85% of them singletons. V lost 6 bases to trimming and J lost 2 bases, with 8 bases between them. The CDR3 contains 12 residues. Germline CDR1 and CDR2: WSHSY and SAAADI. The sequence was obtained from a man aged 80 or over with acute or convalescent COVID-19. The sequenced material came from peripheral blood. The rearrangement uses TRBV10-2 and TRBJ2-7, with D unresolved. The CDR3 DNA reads TGCGCCAGCAGGCAGGAAACCTACGAGCAGTACTTC. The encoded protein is CASRQETYEQYF.